The source of this TCR beta chain is a study of T cell responses to AZD1222 COVID-19 vaccine. General study findings and limits: Seropositivity was recorded at baseline in only a handful of AZD1222 recipients.

Note on this clone: What it binds is unknown.

Germline CDR1 MDHEN, CDR2 SYDVKM. CDR3 length: 13 amino acids. Trimming cost V 2 bases and J 6 bases, with 8 bases left between them. Some clones are missing from TCRdb's copy, which holds only in-frame ones; the method was immunoSEQ multiplex PCR. The data contain roughly 99,000 clones, roughly 90% of them seen just once; the ten biggest clones take up 6.6%. The sequence was obtained from an adult in good health. V gene TRBV28 combines with J gene TRBJ1-5; D remains unclear. Sequences were derived from peripheral blood, sampled on day 0 of AZD1222 vaccination. CDR3 region: CASSLTLGQPQHF. The CDR3 coding sequence is TGTGCCAGCAGTTTAACCCTTGGTCAGCCCCAGCATTTT.